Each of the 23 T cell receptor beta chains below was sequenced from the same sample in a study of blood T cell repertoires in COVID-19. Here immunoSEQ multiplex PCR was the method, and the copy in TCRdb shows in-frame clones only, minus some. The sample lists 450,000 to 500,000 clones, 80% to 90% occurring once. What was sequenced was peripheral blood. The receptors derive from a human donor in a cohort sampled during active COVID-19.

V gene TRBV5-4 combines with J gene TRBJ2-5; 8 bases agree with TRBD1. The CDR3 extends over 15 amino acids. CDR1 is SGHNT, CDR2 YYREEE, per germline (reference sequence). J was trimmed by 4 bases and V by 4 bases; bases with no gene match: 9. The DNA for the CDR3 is TGTGCCAGCAGCGTCGGACAGGGAAGTGGAGAGACCCAGTACTTC. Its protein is CASSVGQGSGETQYF. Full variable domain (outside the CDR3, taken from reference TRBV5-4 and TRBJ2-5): ETGVTQSPTHLIKTRGQQVTLRCSSQSGHNTVSWYQQALGQGPQFIFQYYREEENGRGNFPPRFSGLQFPNYSSELNVNALELDDSALYLCASSVGQGSGETQYFGPGTRLLVL.

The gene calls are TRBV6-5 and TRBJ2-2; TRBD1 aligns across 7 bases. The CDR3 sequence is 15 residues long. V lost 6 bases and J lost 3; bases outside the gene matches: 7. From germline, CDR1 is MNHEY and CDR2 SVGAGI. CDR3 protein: CASSKDRVDTGELFF. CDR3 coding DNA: TGTGCCAGCAGCAAAGACAGGGTGGACACCGGGGAGCTGTTTTTT.

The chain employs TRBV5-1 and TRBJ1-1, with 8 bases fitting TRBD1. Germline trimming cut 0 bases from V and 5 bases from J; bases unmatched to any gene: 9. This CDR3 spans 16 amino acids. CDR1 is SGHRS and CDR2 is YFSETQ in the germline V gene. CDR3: CASSLGTGGLVTEAFF. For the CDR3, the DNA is TGCGCCAGCAGCTTGGGAACAGGGGGTTTAGTAACTGAAGCTTTCTTT.

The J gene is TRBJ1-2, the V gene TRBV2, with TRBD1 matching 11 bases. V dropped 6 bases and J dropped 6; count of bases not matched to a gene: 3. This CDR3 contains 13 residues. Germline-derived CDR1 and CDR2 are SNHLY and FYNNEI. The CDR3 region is CASSRTGGDGYTF. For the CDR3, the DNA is TGTGCCAGCAGCAGGACAGGGGGCGATGGCTACACCTTC.

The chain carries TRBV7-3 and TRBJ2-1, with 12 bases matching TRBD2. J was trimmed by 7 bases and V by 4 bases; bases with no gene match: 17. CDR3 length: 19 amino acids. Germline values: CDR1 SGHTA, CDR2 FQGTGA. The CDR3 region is CASSSGRSMSSGRANEQFF. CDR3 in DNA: TGTGCCAGCAGCTCCGGGAGGTCGATGTCTAGCGGGAGGGCGAATGAGCAGTTCTTC.

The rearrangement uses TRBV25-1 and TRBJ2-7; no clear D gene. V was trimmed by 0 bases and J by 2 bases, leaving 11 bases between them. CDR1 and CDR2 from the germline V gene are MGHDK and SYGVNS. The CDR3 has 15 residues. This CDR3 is CASSEYSGLAYEQYF. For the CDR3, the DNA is TGTGCCAGCAGTGAATATTCAGGCTTAGCCTACGAGCAGTACTTC.

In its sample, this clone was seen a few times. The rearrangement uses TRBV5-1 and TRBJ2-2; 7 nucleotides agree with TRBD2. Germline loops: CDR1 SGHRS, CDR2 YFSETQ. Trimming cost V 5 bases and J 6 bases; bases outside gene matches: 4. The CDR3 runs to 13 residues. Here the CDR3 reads CASRELAPGELFF. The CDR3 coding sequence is TGCGCCAGCAGGGAACTAGCGCCCGGGGAGCTGTTTTTT.

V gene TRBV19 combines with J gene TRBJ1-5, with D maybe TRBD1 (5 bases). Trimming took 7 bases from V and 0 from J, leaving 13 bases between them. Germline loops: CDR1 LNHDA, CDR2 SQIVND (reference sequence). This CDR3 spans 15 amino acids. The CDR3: CASMSGPYSNQPQHF. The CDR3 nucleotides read TGTGCCAGTATGTCAGGGCCGTATAGCAATCAGCCCCAGCATTTT.

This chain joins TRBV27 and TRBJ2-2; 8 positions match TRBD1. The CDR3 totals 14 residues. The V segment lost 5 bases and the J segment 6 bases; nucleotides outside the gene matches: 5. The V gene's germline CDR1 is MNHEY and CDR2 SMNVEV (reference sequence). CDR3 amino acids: CASSLLQGAGELFF. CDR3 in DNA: TGTGCCAGCAGTCTATTACAGGGGGCCGGGGAGCTGTTTTTT.

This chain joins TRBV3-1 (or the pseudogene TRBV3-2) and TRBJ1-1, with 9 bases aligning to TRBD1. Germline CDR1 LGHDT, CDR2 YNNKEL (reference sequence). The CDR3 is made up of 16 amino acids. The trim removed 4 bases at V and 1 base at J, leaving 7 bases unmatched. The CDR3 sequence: CASSPIPGQGNTEAFF. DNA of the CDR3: TGTGCCAGCAGCCCGATACCGGGACAGGGGAACACTGAAGCTTTCTTT.

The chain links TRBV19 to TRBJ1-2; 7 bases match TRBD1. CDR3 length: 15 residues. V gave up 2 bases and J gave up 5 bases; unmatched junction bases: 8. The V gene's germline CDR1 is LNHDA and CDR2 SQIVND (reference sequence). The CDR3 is CASSIKKQGSYGYTF. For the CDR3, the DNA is TGTGCCAGTAGTATAAAGAAACAGGGGAGTTATGGCTACACCTTC.

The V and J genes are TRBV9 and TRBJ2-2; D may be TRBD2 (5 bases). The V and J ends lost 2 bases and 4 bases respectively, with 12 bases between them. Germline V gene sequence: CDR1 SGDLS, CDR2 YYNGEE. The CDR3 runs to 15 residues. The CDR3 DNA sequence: TGTGCCAGCAGCGTCTCTTCCGGGGTCACCGGGGAGCTGTTTTTT. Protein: CASSVSSGVTGELFF.

CDR3 sequence reads: CASSIAPASLGDYGYTF. The DNA for the CDR3 is TGTGCCAGTAGTATAGCTCCCGCCTCGCTAGGGGACTATGGCTACACCTTC. The rearrangement uses TRBV19 and TRBJ1-2, with D tentatively TRBD1 (5 bases). The CDR3 consists of 17 residues. Trimming removed 1 base from V and 3 bases from J, with 18 bases in between. Per germline, CDR1 LNHDA and CDR2 SQIVND (reference sequence).

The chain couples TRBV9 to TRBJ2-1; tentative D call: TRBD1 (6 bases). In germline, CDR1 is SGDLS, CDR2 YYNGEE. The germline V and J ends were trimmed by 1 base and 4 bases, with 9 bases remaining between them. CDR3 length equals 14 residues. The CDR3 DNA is TGTGCCAGCAGCGTATTAGGACAGTACAATGAGCAGTTCTTC. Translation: CASSVLGQYNEQFF.

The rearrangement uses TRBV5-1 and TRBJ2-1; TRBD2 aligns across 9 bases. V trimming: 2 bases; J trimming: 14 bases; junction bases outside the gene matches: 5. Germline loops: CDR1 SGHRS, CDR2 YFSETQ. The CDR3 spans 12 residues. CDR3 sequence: CASSFLAGAKFF. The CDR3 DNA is TGCGCCAGCAGCTTCTTAGCGGGGGCTAAGTTCTTC.

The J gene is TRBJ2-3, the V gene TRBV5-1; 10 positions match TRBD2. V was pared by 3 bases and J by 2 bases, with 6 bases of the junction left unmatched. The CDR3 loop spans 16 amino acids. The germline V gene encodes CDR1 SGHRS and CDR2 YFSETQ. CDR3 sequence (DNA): TGCGCCAGCAGCTACCTAGCGGGAGACCCCACAGATACGCAGTATTTT. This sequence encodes CASSYLAGDPTDTQYF.

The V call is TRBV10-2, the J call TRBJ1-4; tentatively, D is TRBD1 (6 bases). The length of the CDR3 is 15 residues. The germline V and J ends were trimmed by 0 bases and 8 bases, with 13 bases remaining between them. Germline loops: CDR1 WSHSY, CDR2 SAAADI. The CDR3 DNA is TGCGCCAGCAGTGAGTCTAGACAGGTCTACGAAAAACTGTTTTTT. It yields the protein CASSESRQVYEKLFF.

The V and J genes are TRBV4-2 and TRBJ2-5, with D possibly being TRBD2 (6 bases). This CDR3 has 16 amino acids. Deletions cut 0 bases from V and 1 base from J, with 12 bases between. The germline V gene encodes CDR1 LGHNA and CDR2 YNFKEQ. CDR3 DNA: TGTGCCAGCAGCCAAGAATACTCAGCGGGCCAAGAGACCCAGTACTTC. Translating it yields CASSQEYSAGQETQYF.

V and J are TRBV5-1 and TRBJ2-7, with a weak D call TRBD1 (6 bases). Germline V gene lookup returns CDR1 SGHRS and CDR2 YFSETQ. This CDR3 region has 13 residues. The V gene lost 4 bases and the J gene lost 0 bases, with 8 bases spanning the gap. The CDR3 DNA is TGCGCCAGCAGCCGGGACAACTCCTACGAGCAGTACTTC. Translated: CASSRDNSYEQYF.

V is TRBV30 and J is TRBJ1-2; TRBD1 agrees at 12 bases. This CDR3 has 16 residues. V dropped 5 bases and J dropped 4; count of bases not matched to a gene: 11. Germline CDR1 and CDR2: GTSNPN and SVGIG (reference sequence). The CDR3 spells CAWRGQGAGISYGYTF. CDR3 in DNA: TGTGCCTGGCGGGGACAGGGGGCTGGTATTAGCTATGGCTACACCTTC.

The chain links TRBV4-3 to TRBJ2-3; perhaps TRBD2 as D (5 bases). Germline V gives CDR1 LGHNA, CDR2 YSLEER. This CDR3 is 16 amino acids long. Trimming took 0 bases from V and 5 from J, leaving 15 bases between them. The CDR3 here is CASSQENGLRVDTQYF. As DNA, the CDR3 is TGCGCCAGCAGCCAAGAAAACGGTTTGAGGGTAGATACGCAGTATTTT.

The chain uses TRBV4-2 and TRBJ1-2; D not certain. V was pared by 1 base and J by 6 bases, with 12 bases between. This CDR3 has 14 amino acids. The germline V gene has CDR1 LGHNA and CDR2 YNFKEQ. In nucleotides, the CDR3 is TGTGCCAGCAGCCAAGTAGGGAGGGAAGATGGCTACACCTTC. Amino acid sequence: CASSQVGREDGYTF.

The CDR3 nucleotides are TGTGCCAGCAGTGACAGTCTAGCGGGAGGGAGCGGGGAGCTGTTTTTT. Protein: CASSDSLAGGSGELFF. The gene calls are TRBV2 and TRBJ2-2; 12 bases agree with TRBD2. The CDR3 extends over 16 amino acids. CDR1 and CDR2 (germline): SNHLY, FYNNEI. With 3 bases clipped from V and 7 bases from J, the junction kept 6 bases outside the gene matches.